A single TCR beta chain is shown here with its context. What it recognizes is unknown. The CDR3 loop spans 11 amino acids. Trimming shortened V by 6 bases and J by 3 bases, and 8 bases separated the two germline ends. Per the germline V gene, CDR1 is DFQATT and CDR2 is SNEGSKA (reference sequence). The PCR used 60 Vbeta and 13 Jbeta primers. Method: immunoSEQ multiplex PCR; TCRdb's copy keeps in-frame clones and lacks some. The table includes roughly 92,000 clones, nearly 80% detected once. This sample is part of a study of cytomegalovirus exposure and HLA in healthy donors. Study findings and constraints: Overall, around 160 TCR beta chains were annotated as cytomegalovirus-associated.

V usage is TRBV20-1 and J usage is TRBJ1-1, with D unclear. The sequenced material came from PBMCs. This TCR came from a woman aged 45 to 65 in good health and CMV-seropositive. The CDR3 region is CSAAEHTEAFF. The CDR3 DNA is TGCAGTGCCGCGGAGCACACTGAAGCTTTCTTT.